The 18 T cell receptor beta chains below were found in one sample sequenced in a study of cytomegalovirus exposure and HLA in healthy donors. This PCR relied on a set of 60 Vbeta primers and 13 Jbeta primers. Generated by immunoSEQ multiplex PCR, the TCRdb table keeps only in-frame clones and is missing some. Altogether 170,000 or so clones are present, around 80% being singletons, with the ten largest covering about 2.9%. Sequencing input: PBMCs. The origin of the receptors is a woman aged 45-59 years in good health and CMV-seropositive.

This clone has a handful of counts. The V call is TRBV5-5, the J call TRBJ2-7, with 10 bases fitting TRBD2. V gave up 4 bases and J gave up 2 bases; unmatched junction bases: 9. Germline-derived CDR1 and CDR2 are SGHKS and YYEKEE (reference sequence). This CDR3 region has 16 residues. DNA for the CDR3: TGTGCCAGCAGCCAAGAATTCCTAGCGGGAGCCTACGAGCAGTACTTC. The encoded protein is CASSQEFLAGAYEQYF.

A few counts support this clone. The chain recombines TRBV28 with TRBJ2-3, with 7 bases lining up with TRBD1. After removal of 6 bases from V and 9 bases from J, the junction contained 18 bases not matched to a gene. Looked up from germline, CDR1 is MDHEN and CDR2 is SYDVKM. The CDR3 has 16 amino acids. For the CDR3, the DNA is TGTGCCAGCAGCTCTAACCCACTGCTCGGACAGGACACGCAGTATTTT. As protein: CASSSNPLLGQDTQYF.

This chain links TRBV7-2 with TRBJ2-2; perhaps TRBD2 as D (5 bases). Looked up from germline, CDR1 is SGHTA and CDR2 is FQGNSA. The V gene lost 3 bases and the J gene lost 4 bases, with 18 bases spanning the gap. CDR3 size: 17 residues. This CDR3 reads CASSFDGPGLATGELFF. The CDR3 bases are TGTGCCAGCAGCTTCGATGGACCGGGCCTAGCCACCGGGGAGCTGTTTTTT.

J is TRBJ1-2 and V is TRBV29-1; D is ambiguous. V was cut by 3 bases and J by 0 bases, with 11 bases left in between. From germline, CDR1 is SQVTM and CDR2 ANQGSEA. This CDR3 region has 14 residues. This CDR3 is CSVESSHTNYGYTF. In DNA form, the CDR3 reads TGCAGCGTTGAGTCCTCACATACTAACTATGGCTACACCTTC.

V gene TRBV5-1 combines with J gene TRBJ2-1; 10 nucleotides align to TRBD2. Germline V gene sequence: CDR1 SGHRS, CDR2 YFSETQ. With V trimmed by 4 bases and J by 6 bases, 10 bases remained unmatched. This CDR3 has 16 amino acids. The CDR3 loop reads CASSAGRAGGANEQFF. Here the CDR3 DNA reads TGCGCCAGCAGCGCCGGAAGAGCGGGGGGGGCCAATGAGCAGTTCTTC.

The CDR3 is CASSIRSSNRVASGYTF. Written as DNA, the CDR3 is TGTGCCAGTAGTATCCGAAGTTCGAACAGGGTAGCGTCTGGCTACACCTTC. The chain uses TRBV19 and TRBJ1-2, with a tentative D call TRBD1 (6 bases). CDR1 LNHDA and CDR2 SQIVND come from the germline V gene (reference sequence). This CDR3 comprises 17 residues. V was cut by 3 bases and J by 7 bases, with 24 bases left in between.

This clone was detected once. The chain employs TRBV6-1 and TRBJ1-2; 10 nucleotides agree with TRBD1. This CDR3 is built from 19 residues. Germline CDR1 and CDR2: MNHNS and SASEGT. Trimming cost V 4 bases and J 4 bases; bases outside gene matches: 18. The CDR3 DNA is TGTGCCAGCAGTGCCGTATTATCGGGCTTCGGACAGGGGGTCTATGGCTACACCTTC. Encoded protein: CASSAVLSGFGQGVYGYTF.

The chain is built from TRBV27 and TRBJ2-2, with D possibly matching TRBD2 (6 bases). This CDR3 contains 14 residues. Germline V gene sequence: CDR1 MNHEY, CDR2 SMNVEV (reference sequence). The ends were cut back, 5 bases at V and 8 bases at J, with 15 bases in the middle. Here the CDR3 reads CASSPRRAGGELFF. CDR3 DNA: TGTGCCAGCAGTCCCCGGAGGGCAGGTGGGGAGCTGTTTTTT.

The CDR3 coding sequence is TGTGCCAGTAGTATAGGGGCGGGAATCACAGATACGCAGTATTTT. Translating gives CASSIGAGITDTQYF. The chain joins TRBV19 to TRBJ2-3, with a tentative D call TRBD2 (6 bases). The CDR3 length is 15 residues. Germline V lookup: CDR1 LNHDA, CDR2 SQIVND (reference sequence). V was trimmed by 1 base and J by 2 bases, leaving 10 bases between them.

The J gene is TRBJ1-2, the V gene TRBV5-1, with TRBD1 as a possible D gene (6 bases). CDR3 size: 14 residues. Trimming took 5 bases from V and 4 from J, leaving 15 bases between them. Germline loops: CDR1 SGHRS, CDR2 YFSETQ. This chain's CDR3 is CASSSGAQVYGYTF. The CDR3 DNA is TGCGCCAGCAGTTCAGGGGCCCAAGTCTATGGCTACACCTTC.

The chain carries TRBV7-2 and TRBJ1-2; D remains ambiguous. CDR1 is SGHTA, CDR2 FQGNSA, per germline. With 2 bases removed from V and 2 bases from J, the gap between germline ends came to 12 bases. The CDR3 has 15 residues. The CDR3: CASSLRPAGNYGYTF. The CDR3 DNA reads as TGTGCCAGCAGCTTAAGGCCCGCGGGGAACTATGGCTACACCTTC.

This rearrangement joins TRBV29-1 to TRBJ2-3; D not resolved. The germline CDR1 and CDR2 sequences are SQVTM and ANQGSEA. The CDR3 consists of 11 residues. Trimming cost V 6 bases and J 4 bases, with 8 bases left between them. Here the CDR3 reads CSVRAPDTQYF. DNA for the CDR3: TGCAGCGTCCGAGCTCCAGATACGCAGTATTTT.

Concerning this clone itself: Sequence at one end of the junction differs from germline and may be a read error. The V and J genes are TRBV5-1 and TRBJ2-6; possible D gene TRBD1, 5 bases. The length of the CDR3 is 15 residues. Germline V lookup: CDR1 SGHRS, CDR2 YFSETQ. Written as DNA, the CDR3 is TGCGCCAGCAGCTCTTCGACAGCTGGGGCCAACGGCCTGACTTTC. Encoded protein: CASSSSTAGANGLTF.

The V gene is TRBV30, the J gene TRBJ1-5, with D maybe TRBD1 (6 bases). CDR3 length: 15 amino acids. The germline V gene encodes CDR1 GTSNPN and CDR2 SVGIG (reference sequence). The V gene lost 7 bases and the J gene lost 2 bases, with 18 bases spanning the gap. CDR3 sequence reads: CASSWGPGRNQPQHF. The DNA of the CDR3 is TGTGCCTCTTCGTGGGGGCCGGGGCGCAATCAGCCCCAGCATTTT.

V gene TRBV7-2 combines with J gene TRBJ2-7; TRBD1 matches at 8 bases. CDR1 is SGHTA and CDR2 is FQGNSA in the germline V gene. Unmatched junction bases numbered 2, after V lost 2 bases and J lost 2 bases. There are 14 residues in the CDR3. CDR3 sequence: CASSLRTGPYEQYF. The DNA for the CDR3 is TGTGCCAGCAGCTTACGGACAGGGCCCTACGAGCAGTACTTC.

The V call is TRBV6-1, the J call TRBJ2-2; 10 bases are shared with TRBD2. Per germline, CDR1 MNHNS and CDR2 SASEGT. The ends lost 7 bases at V and 6 bases at J; junction bases unmatched: 5. The CDR3 contains 14 residues. The CDR3 is CASTRLAGPGELFF. The CDR3 region has the DNA TGTGCCAGCACCAGACTAGCGGGCCCCGGGGAGCTGTTTTTT.

The chain joins TRBV9 to TRBJ1-2, with a weak D call TRBD1 (5 bases). Germline V gene data show CDR1 as SGDLS and CDR2 as YYNGEE. The CDR3 is made up of 15 amino acids. Trimming removed 3 bases from V and 5 bases from J, with 17 bases in between. The CDR3, as DNA: TGTGCCAGCAGCGAGGGACTCCAGGGAGTGTATGGCTACACCTTC. It specifies CASSEGLQGVYGYTF. The full variable domain, completed using reference TRBV9 and TRBJ1-2, is DSGVTQTPKHLITATGQRVTLRCSPRSGDLSVYWYQQSLDQGLQFLIQYYNGEERAKGNILERFSAQQFPDLHSELNLSSLELGDSALYFCASSEGLQGVYGYTFGSGTRLTVV.

This sequence joins TRBV19 and TRBJ2-1; D is undetermined. The CDR3 runs to 14 residues. V lost 2 bases and J 0 bases, leaving 5 bases between the germline ends. CDR1 is LNHDA and CDR2 is SQIVND in the germline V gene (reference sequence). In nucleotides, the CDR3 is TGTGCCAGTAGTATAATGAGCTCCTACAATGAGCAGTTCTTC. Translating gives CASSIMSSYNEQFF.